This T cell receptor (delta chain) derives from a study of gamma-delta T cells after stem cell transplantation. TCRdb called clones anew from the RT-PCR reads with CATT. The data contain about 4,500 delta-chain clones, approximately 15% of them singletons. This clone was counted a few times. With 5 bases removed from V and 0 bases from J, the gap between germline ends came to 28 bases. From germline, CDR1 is TSWWSYY and CDR2 QGS. The CDR3 runs to 21 residues. This clonotype was sampled from a human donor. It is not recorded whose cells these are; they may come from a transplant donor. The gene calls are TRDV1 and TRDJ2; D tentatively fits TRDD2 or TRDD3 (5 bases each). The sequenced sample was gamma-delta T cells. The CDR3 region has the DNA TGTGCTCTTGGGCCCTTCTCCCTACAGAGGGGACAATATGCTTTGACAGCACAACTCTTCTTT. Encoded protein: CALGPFSLQRGQYALTAQLFF.